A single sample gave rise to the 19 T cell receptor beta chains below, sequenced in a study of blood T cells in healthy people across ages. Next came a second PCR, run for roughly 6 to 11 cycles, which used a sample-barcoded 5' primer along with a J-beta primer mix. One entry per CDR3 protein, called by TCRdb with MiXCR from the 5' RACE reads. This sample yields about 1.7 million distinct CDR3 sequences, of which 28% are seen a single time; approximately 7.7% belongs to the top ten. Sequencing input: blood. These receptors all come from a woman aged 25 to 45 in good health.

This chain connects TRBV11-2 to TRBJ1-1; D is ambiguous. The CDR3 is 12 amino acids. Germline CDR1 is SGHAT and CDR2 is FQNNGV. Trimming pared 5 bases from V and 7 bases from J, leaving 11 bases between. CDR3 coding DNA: TGTGCCAGCAGCCCCAGAATGGGTGAAGCTTTCTTT. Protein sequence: CASSPRMGEAFF.

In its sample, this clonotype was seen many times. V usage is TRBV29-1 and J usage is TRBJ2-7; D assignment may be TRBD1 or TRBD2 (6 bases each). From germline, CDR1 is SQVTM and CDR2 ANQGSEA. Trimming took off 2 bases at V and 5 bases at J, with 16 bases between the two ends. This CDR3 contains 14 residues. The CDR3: CSVETGADGHEQYF. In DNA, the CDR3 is TGCAGCGTTGAAACGGGGGCGGATGGCCACGAGCAGTACTTC.

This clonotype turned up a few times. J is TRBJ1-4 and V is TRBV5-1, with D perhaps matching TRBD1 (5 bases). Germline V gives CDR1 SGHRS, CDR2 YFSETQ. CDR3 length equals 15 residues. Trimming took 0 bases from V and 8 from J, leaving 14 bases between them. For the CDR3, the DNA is TGCGCCAGCAGCTTGGGAGGTGGGGCAGAGGAAAAACTGTTTTTT. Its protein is CASSLGGGAEEKLFF.

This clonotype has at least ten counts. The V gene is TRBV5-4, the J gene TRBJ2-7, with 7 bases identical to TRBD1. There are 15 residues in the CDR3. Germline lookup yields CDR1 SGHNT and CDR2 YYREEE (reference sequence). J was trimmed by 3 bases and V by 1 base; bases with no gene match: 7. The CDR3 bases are TGTGCCAGCAGCTTGCCGGGCAGGGGGATCTACGAGCAGTACTTC. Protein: CASSLPGRGIYEQYF.

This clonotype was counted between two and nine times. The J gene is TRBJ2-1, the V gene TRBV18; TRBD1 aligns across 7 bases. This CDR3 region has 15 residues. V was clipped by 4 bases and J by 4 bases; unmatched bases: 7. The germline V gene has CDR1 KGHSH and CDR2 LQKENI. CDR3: CASSLDRAGYNEQFF. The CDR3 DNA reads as TGTGCCAGCTCACTCGACAGGGCAGGGTACAATGAGCAGTTCTTC.

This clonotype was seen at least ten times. CDR3 in amino acids: CASSELLYTQYF. DNA for the CDR3: TGTGCCAGCAGTGAATTACTCTATACGCAGTATTTT. The J gene is TRBJ2-3, the V gene TRBV6-1; D is uncertain. Germline V gene sequence: CDR1 MNHNS, CDR2 SASEGT. The CDR3 consists of 12 residues. The germline V and J ends were trimmed by 2 bases and 7 bases, with 7 bases remaining between them.

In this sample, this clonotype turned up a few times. CDR3 loop: CASSLGLAKNTDTQYF. CDR3 bases: TGTGCCAGCAGCTTAGGACTAGCCAAGAACACAGATACGCAGTATTTT. This rearrangement joins TRBV7-2 to TRBJ2-3; TRBD2 agrees at 7 bases. Germline V gives CDR1 SGHTA, CDR2 FQGNSA. This CDR3 is 16 amino acids long. Trimming removed 1 base from V and 2 bases from J; junction bases left unmatched: 6.

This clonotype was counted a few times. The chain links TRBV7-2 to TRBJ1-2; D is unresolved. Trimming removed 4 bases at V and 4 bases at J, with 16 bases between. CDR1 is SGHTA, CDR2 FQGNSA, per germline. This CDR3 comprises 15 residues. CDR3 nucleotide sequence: TGTGCCAGCAGCTCAACCGCGGGGTCCCTCTATGGCTACACCTTC. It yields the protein CASSSTAGSLYGYTF. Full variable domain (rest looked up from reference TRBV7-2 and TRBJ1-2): GAGVSQSPSNKVTEKGKDVELRCDPISGHTALYWYRQSLGQGLEFLIYFQGNSAPDKSGLPSDRFSAERTGGSVSTLTIQRTQQEDSAVYLCASSSTAGSLYGYTFGSGTRLTVV.

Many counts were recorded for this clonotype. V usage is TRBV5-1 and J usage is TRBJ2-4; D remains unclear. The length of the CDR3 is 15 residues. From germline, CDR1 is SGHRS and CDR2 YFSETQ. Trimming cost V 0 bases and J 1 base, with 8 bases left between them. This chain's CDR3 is CASSLGVVAKNIQYF. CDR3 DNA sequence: TGCGCCAGCAGCTTGGGTGTGGTGGCCAAAAACATTCAGTACTTC.

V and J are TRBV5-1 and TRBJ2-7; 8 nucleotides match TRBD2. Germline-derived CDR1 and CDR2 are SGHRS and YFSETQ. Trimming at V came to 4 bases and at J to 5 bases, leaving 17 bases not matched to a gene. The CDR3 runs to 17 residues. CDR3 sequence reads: CASSIIVGTRVSDEQYF. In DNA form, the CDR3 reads TGCGCCAGCAGCATAATTGTCGGGACTAGGGTCTCTGACGAGCAGTACTTC.

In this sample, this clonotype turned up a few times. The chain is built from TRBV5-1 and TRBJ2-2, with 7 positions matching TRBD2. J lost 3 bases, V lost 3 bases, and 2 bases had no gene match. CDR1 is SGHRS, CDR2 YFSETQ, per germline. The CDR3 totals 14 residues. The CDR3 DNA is TGCGCCAGCAGCTATAGCGGGTACACCGGGGAGCTGTTTTTT. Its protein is CASSYSGYTGELFF.

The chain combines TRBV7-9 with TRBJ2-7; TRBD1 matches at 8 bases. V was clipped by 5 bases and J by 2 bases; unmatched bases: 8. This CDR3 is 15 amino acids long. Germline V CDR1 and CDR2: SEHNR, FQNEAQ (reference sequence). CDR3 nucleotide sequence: TGTGCCAGCAGCCCGTACAGGGGGAGCGCCTACGAGCAGTACTTC. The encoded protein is CASSPYRGSAYEQYF.

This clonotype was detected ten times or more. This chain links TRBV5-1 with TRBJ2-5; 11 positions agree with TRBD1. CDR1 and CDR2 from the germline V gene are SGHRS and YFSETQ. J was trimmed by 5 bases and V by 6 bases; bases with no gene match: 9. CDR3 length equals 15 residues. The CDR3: CASTSGTGGLETQYF. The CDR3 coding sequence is TGCGCCAGCACCTCCGGGACAGGGGGTTTGGAGACCCAGTACTTC.

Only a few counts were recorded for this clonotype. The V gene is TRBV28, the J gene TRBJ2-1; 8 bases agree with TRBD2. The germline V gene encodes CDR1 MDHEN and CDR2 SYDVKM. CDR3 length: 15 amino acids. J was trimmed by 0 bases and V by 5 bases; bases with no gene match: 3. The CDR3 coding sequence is TGTGCCAGCAGTAACGGGGGGGGCTCCTACAATGAGCAGTTCTTC. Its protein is CASSNGGGSYNEQFF.

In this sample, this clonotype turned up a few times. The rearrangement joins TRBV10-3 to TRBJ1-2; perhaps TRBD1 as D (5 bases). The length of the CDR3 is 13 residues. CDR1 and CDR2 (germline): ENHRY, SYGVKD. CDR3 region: CVTEDIVDYGYTF. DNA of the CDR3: TGTGTCACCGAGGACATTGTAGACTATGGCTACACCTTC.

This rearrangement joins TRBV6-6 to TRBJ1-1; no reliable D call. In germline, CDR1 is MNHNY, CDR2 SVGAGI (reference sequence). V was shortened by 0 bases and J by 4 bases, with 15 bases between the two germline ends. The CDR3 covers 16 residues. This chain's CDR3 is CASSYSGGRASTEAFF. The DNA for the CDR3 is TGTGCCAGCAGTTACTCTGGCGGGCGTGCGAGCACTGAAGCTTTCTTT.

The CDR3 loop reads CSTGDGATAFF. CDR3 sequence (DNA): TGCAGCACAGGAGACGGAGCAACAGCTTTCTTT. The V gene is TRBV29-1, the J gene TRBJ1-1; D might be TRBD1 (5 bases). Germline V CDR1 and CDR2: SQVTM, ANQGSEA. The CDR3 extends over 11 amino acids. The V end was cut by 8 bases, the J end by 10 bases, with 17 bases between.

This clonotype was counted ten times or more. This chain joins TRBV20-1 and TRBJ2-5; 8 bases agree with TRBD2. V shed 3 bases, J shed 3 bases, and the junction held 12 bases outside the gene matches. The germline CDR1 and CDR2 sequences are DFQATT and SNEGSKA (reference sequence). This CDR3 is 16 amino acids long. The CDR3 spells CSASRVLAGVEETQYF. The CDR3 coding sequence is TGCAGTGCTAGTCGGGTCCTAGCGGGTGTTGAAGAGACCCAGTACTTC.

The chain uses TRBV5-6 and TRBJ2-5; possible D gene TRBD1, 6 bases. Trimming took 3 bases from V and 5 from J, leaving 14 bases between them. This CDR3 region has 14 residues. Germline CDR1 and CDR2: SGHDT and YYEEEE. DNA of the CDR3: TGTGCCAGCAGCTCCAAGACAGGCCTTGAGACCCAGTACTTC. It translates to CASSSKTGLETQYF. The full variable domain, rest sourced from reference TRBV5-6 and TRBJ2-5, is DAGVTQSPTHLIKTRGQQVTLRCSPKSGHDTVSWYQQALGQGPQFIFQYYEEEERQRGNFPDRFSGHQFPNYSSELNVNALLLGDSALYLCASSSKTGLETQYFGPGTRLLVL.